This T cell receptor beta chain was observed in a study of vaccination and CD4 T cells after COVID-19 (dated by TCRdb to between 2020 and 2023). About the full investigation: Convalescent patients had a positive SARS-CoV-2 result on nasal swab PCR, and of these patients, several had mild disease and one had severe disease. The convalescent cohort included six males and four females, with two Hispanic individuals, seven Caucasians, two Asians and one multiracial person. Participants received two doses of either the Pfizer-BioNTech BNT162b2 vaccine (n=8) or the Moderna mRNA-1273 vaccine (n=2). Post-COVID blood samples from convalescent patients were collected a median of around 100 days after diagnosis, with a range of roughly 35 to 170 days. Post-vaccine blood samples were obtained a median of about 72 days after the second vaccine dose, with a range of roughly 13 to 250 days. Three convalescent patients gave samples both early after vaccination (day 14) and late after vaccination (days 161 to 241). Culture stimuli were overlapping spike peptide pools from SARS-CoV-2 and from the common cold coronaviruses HCoV-NL63, HCoV-OC43 and HCoV-229E. In control cultures, a CEFX viral epitope pool was used as positive control, an HIV-1 Nef peptide pool was used as negative control, or no peptide was added. The spike-specific CD4+ TCR repertoire was compared before and after mRNA vaccination in over nine COVID-19 convalescent patients and several infection-naive healthy vaccine recipients.

Remarks on this clonotype: The antigen it binds to is not known. No qualities accompany the bases; no much larger clone lies one base away.

The CDR3 goes from the cysteine to the phenylalanine over 15 residues. The kept DNA is CDR3 alone, 45 bases in frame from the first base. CDR1 and CDR2 are read off the germline V gene as SGHTA and FQGNSA. V drops 5 bases and J drops 8 bases, leaving 19 bases in between. The full study reports these points: Among convalescent patients, a median about 86% of the SARS-CoV-2-reactive clones seen after vaccination appeared only after vaccination, which suggests priming specific to the vaccine. Only a relatively small number of convalescent patients were included in the study, and early timepoints following natural infection were not analyzed. The median number of SARS-CoV-2-reactive clonotypes rose from around 20 after infection to 30 to 45 after vaccination, but the change was not significant. Nearly all vaccine-specific clones in convalescent patients (304 of 307) were mono-reactive for SARS-CoV-2 spike rather than cross-reactive with common cold coronaviruses.

Receptor amplification or capture employed PCR. At the Johns Hopkins FTIC core, DNA from the cultured CD4+ T cells underwent TCR sequencing with the Oncomine TCR Beta short-read assay. The QIAamp micro DNA kit was used to extract genomic DNA from the cultured CD4+ T cells. Oncomine TCR Beta libraries from cultured CD4+ T cells were pooled using unique dual indexes and sequenced on an Illumina iSeq 100. In the authors' own workflow: Non-productive sequences were removed, and CDR3s that did not start with C, did not end with F or W, or were shorter than 7 amino acids were discarded. The MANAFEST web application identified antigen-specific clonotypes by comparing peptide-stimulated wells against reference wells and other culture wells. For a clone to be called positive, the clone needed an FDR below 0.05, an odds ratio above 5, and a productive frequency above 0.1% in at least two of three replicate wells. A clonotype was classed as cross-reactive if the clonotype showed significant expansion both in SARS-CoV-2 spike wells and in at least one common cold coronavirus spike condition. CDR3 homology was assessed with Levenshtein distances (stringdist) and unrooted phylogenetic trees (ape) in R version 3.6.1. TCRdb reran the public reads through fastp at Q25 and MiXCR, keeping productive beta chains. Identical CDR3 protein sequences are pooled into one entry, listed with their most common genes and DNA. It is TCRdb's table, rather than the study itself, that gives the V and J calls and clone size. The table for this sample lists about 17,000 distinct CDR3 sequences; around 48% of them were counted only once. The ten largest clones add up to about an eighth of the sample.

The time point label corresponds to: late sampling 161 to 241 days after vaccination in a few convalescent patients. The sample's treatment or condition, from its label and the paper: roughly 11-day PBMC culture with coronavirus spike peptide pools or control peptides (ViraFEST assay). To expand antigen-specific T cells with peptide pools and then pick out the expanded clonotypes through TCR sequencing, the study relied on the ViraFEST assay. The positive SARS-CoV-2 PCR tests of the convalescent patients were dated from March to December 2020, before the Alpha, Beta and Delta variants emerged in the United States. Around 2 million PBMCs per well were cultured in IMDM with roughly 5.2% human AB serum and 8 to 10 IU/ml IL-2, plus 10 ug/ml peptide pools. Half of the culture medium was replaced with fresh IL-2-containing medium on days 3 and 7. After less than twelve days of culture, CD4+ T cells were isolated by negative selection with the EasySep CD4+ T cell isolation kit. Ficoll-Paque Plus gradient centrifugation was used to isolate PBMCs from whole blood, and the isolated PBMCs were then either used fresh or cryopreserved at -140C. Culture conditions were generally each tested in triplicate wells.

The TCR originated in a human donor who had recovered from COVID-19. This material consisted of CD4+ T cells from blood, cultured in vitro, taken about 7 months after SARS-CoV-2 vaccination. The chain joins TRBV7-2 to TRBJ2-1, with the D gene call left open. The nucleotide sequence is TGTGCCAGCAGCCGTCGGTGGATTTCTGCGGATGAGCAGTTCTTC. Translation gives CASSRRWISADEQFF.